One sample yielded the 30 T cell receptor beta chains listed below, sequenced in a study of blood T cells in healthy people across ages. A sample-barcoded 5' primer and a J-beta primer mix were used in a second PCR of roughly 6 to 12 cycles. MiXCR, applied by TCRdb to the 5' RACE reads, yields one record per CDR3 protein. In the table there are around 820,000 distinct CDR3 sequences, 25% of which are singletons. The same sample was also studied in work on T cells of mothers and their children.

The specimen was blood. The receptors derive from a boy aged 5-17 years in good health.

This clonotype was detected only a few times. The chain links TRBV20-1 to TRBJ1-6, with TRBD1 matching over 7 bases. With 8 bases clipped from V and 7 bases from J, the junction kept 11 bases outside the gene matches. Germline V gene lookup returns CDR1 DFQATT and CDR2 SNEGSKA (reference sequence). The CDR3 totals 14 residues. In nucleotides, the CDR3 is TGCAGTTTAAAGGCGGCCAGGGGGAATTCACCCCTCCACTTT. Translated: CSLKAARGNSPLHF.

In this sample, this clonotype turned up a few times. The CDR3 DNA reads TGTGCCAGCAGCATGCACGGGGAGCTGTTTTTT. The encoded protein is CASSMHGELFF. This chain connects TRBV7-9 to TRBJ2-2; no reliable D call. V was pared by 5 bases and J by 7 bases, with 5 bases between. The CDR3 extends over 11 amino acids. Germline V CDR1 and CDR2: SEHNR, FQNEAQ (reference sequence). The full variable domain, rest sourced from reference TRBV7-9 and TRBJ2-2, is DTGVSQNPRHKITKRGQNVTFRCDPISEHNRLYWYRQTLGQGPEFLTYFQNEAQLEKSRLLSDRFSAERPKGSFSTLEIQRTEQGDSAMYLCASSMHGELFFGEGSRLTVL.

The chain joins TRBV4-3 to TRBJ1-4, with 7 positions matching TRBD1. This CDR3 is built from 14 residues. The germline V gene has CDR1 LGHNA and CDR2 YSLEER. V trimming: 1 base; J trimming: 12 bases; junction bases outside the gene matches: 8. The CDR3 sequence: CASSQVVRQGELFF. CDR3 DNA sequence: TGCGCCAGCAGCCAAGTAGTAAGACAGGGTGAACTGTTTTTT.

The V call is TRBV29-1, the J call TRBJ2-1; TRBD2 aligns across 8 bases. The trim removed 5 bases at V and 6 bases at J, leaving 6 bases unmatched. Looked up from germline, CDR1 is SQVTM and CDR2 is ANQGSEA. This CDR3 is 13 amino acids long. CDR3 DNA: TGCAGCGTTATACCTAGCGGGTCCAATGAGCAGTTCTTC. Its protein is CSVIPSGSNEQFF.

This clonotype was observed a handful of times. The chain employs TRBV7-9 and TRBJ2-5; the D gene is possibly TRBD1 (6 bases). The J call is in doubt because the DNA end fits TRBJ2-1 better. The CDR3 totals 14 residues. Germline V gene sequence: CDR1 SEHNR, CDR2 FQNEAQ (reference sequence). The DNA for the CDR3 is TGTGCCAGCATCACAGGGTCTTATTCCTTGGAGCAGTTCTTC. This translates into CASITGSYSLEQFF.

This clonotype has just a few counts. This chain links TRBV5-1 with TRBJ1-1; 9 nucleotides align to TRBD1. The CDR3 extends over 16 amino acids. Germline V CDR1 and CDR2: SGHRS, YFSETQ. J was trimmed by 1 base and V by 4 bases; bases with no gene match: 8. CDR3 nucleotide sequence: TGCGCCAGCAGCGCAGTGGGGACAGGGTCGAACACTGAAGCTTTCTTT. Its protein is CASSAVGTGSNTEAFF.

The J gene is TRBJ1-2, the V gene TRBV6-6; 11 nucleotides line up with TRBD1. V trimming: 8 bases; J trimming: 6 bases; junction bases outside the gene matches: 8. From germline, CDR1 is MNHNY and CDR2 SVGAGI (reference sequence). The CDR3 extends over 14 amino acids. The CDR3 reads CASWTGGLADGYTF. In DNA form, the CDR3 reads TGTGCCAGCTGGACAGGGGGCTTGGCTGATGGCTACACCTTC.

V gene TRBV9 combines with J gene TRBJ1-4; D uncertain. The CDR3 sequence is 16 residues long. The germline gives CDR1 SGDLS, CDR2 YYNGEE. Between the trimmed V and J ends, which lost 0 bases and 0 bases, there was a span of 9 bases. The CDR3 loop is CASSVVPTATNEKLFF. CDR3 DNA: TGTGCCAGCAGCGTAGTTCCGACCGCAACTAATGAAAAACTGTTTTTT.

The chain joins TRBV7-9 to TRBJ2-5, with D unclear. This CDR3 comprises 13 residues. V gave up 6 bases and J gave up 3 bases, with 11 bases separating them. CDR1 is SEHNR and CDR2 is FQNEAQ in the germline V gene (reference sequence). This chain's CDR3 is CASRARSEETQYF. The CDR3, as DNA: TGTGCCAGCAGGGCCAGGTCGGAAGAGACCCAGTACTTC.

This rearrangement joins TRBV24-1 to TRBJ2-3, with D perhaps matching TRBD1 or TRBD2 (5 bases each). In germline, CDR1 is KGHDR, CDR2 SFDVKD. Trimming took off 4 bases at V and 4 bases at J, with 17 bases between the two ends. The CDR3 is made up of 16 amino acids. CDR3 region: CATSETGPAVADTQYF. The DNA of the CDR3 is TGTGCCACCAGTGAGACGGGACCAGCGGTTGCAGATACGCAGTATTTT.

V is TRBV11-2 and J is TRBJ2-5; the match to TRBD2 covers 7 bases. Germline V gene lookup returns CDR1 SGHAT and CDR2 FQNNGV. The CDR3 covers 16 residues. The J segment lost 4 bases and the V segment lost 3 bases, leaving 11 bases of the junction unmatched. For the CDR3, the DNA is TGTGCCAGCAGCTTTGCTGGCGGGAGTTCCAGAGAGACCCAGTACTTC. Its protein product is CASSFAGGSSRETQYF.

The V and J genes are TRBV5-1 and TRBJ1-4, with a tentative D call TRBD1 (6 bases). The CDR3 consists of 16 residues. V gave up 3 bases and J gave up 0 bases, with 12 bases separating them. Germline lookup yields CDR1 SGHRS and CDR2 YFSETQ. CDR3 DNA sequence: TGCGCCAGCAGCTCGGACAGCTTTGCAACTAATGAAAAACTGTTTTTT. Its translation: CASSSDSFATNEKLFF.

This clonotype came up a few times. The rearrangement links TRBV27 to TRBJ1-2; TRBD1 agrees at 8 bases. V dropped 5 bases and J dropped 4; count of bases not matched to a gene: 15. Per germline, CDR1 MNHEY and CDR2 SMNVEV (reference sequence). The CDR3 has 17 residues. This CDR3 reads CASSPTTGAIFGYGYTF. The CDR3 bases are TGTGCCAGCAGTCCAACGACAGGGGCGATCTTCGGCTATGGCTACACCTTC.

This clonotype was seen only a few times. CDR3 amino acids: CASSRPGRLVLHEQYF. The CDR3 nucleotides are TGTGCCAGCAGTCGACCAGGCAGACTTGTCCTCCACGAGCAGTACTTC. The chain joins TRBV21-1 to TRBJ2-5; the tabulated D call, TRBD1, remains unverified against the DNA. The J call may be faulty, since TRBJ2-7 better matches the DNA end. TRBV21-1 is assigned pseudogene status. The CDR3 runs to 16 residues.

This clonotype has just a few counts. V is TRBV28 and J is TRBJ2-5; TRBD2 matches at 7 bases. The end of the DNA is better explained by TRBJ2-7, so the J call may be wrong. The germline V gene encodes CDR1 MDHEN and CDR2 SYDVKM. The CDR3 sequence is 13 residues long. CDR3 DNA sequence: TGTGCCAGCACCGACGGACTAGTTTTCGAGCAGTACTTC. This translates into CASTDGLVFEQYF.

This clonotype was seen only a few times. The V call is TRBV6-5, the J call TRBJ1-2, with TRBD1 as a possible D gene (5 bases). Germline CDR1 reads MNHEY; CDR2 reads SVGAGI. The CDR3 extends over 13 amino acids. V shed 6 bases and J shed 2 bases, with 10 bases lying between them. CDR3 sequence reads: CASSRGPNYGYTF. The CDR3 DNA reads TGTGCCAGCAGCCGGGGACCCAACTATGGCTACACCTTC.

The chain is built from TRBV15 and TRBJ1-4, with no clear D. The CDR3 is 16 amino acids. Trimming removed 5 bases from V and 6 bases from J, with 19 bases in between. Germline V gene data show CDR1 as LNHNV and CDR2 as YYDKDF (reference sequence). DNA of the CDR3: TGTGCCACCAGCGGAGCCGGGCAATTACGAGATGAAAAACTGTTTTTT. This sequence encodes CATSGAGQLRDEKLFF. Filled out from reference TRBV15 and TRBJ1-4, the complete variable domain reads DAMVIQNPRYQVTQFGKPVTLSCSQTLNHNVMYWYQQKSSQAPKLLFHYYDKDFNNEADTPDNFQSRRPNTSFCFLDIRSPGLGDTAMYLCATSGAGQLRDEKLFFGSGTQLSVL.

The chain is built from TRBV29-1 and TRBJ2-7; 9 bases map to TRBD1. Germline CDR1 is SQVTM and CDR2 is ANQGSEA. The length of the CDR3 is 13 residues. V shed 7 bases and J 4 bases; nucleotides not matched to a gene: 8. The CDR3 loop reads CSGGQGIEYEQYF. CDR3 bases: TGCAGCGGCGGACAGGGGATCGAGTACGAGCAGTACTTC.

V and J are TRBV6-2 or TRBV6-3 and TRBJ1-3; D gene unclear. Germline CDR1 reads MNHEY; CDR2 reads SVGEGT. The V and J ends lost 2 bases and 2 bases respectively, with 4 bases between them. The CDR3 is 13 amino acids. CDR3 DNA: TGTGCCAGCAGTTACCGACCTGGAAACACCATATATTTT. Its protein product is CASSYRPGNTIYF.

This clonotype was recorded a few times. The chain recombines TRBV4-3 with TRBJ2-7; weak D call: TRBD1 (6 bases). The CDR3 length is 18 residues. Germline CDR1 and CDR2: LGHNA and YSLEER. V dropped 0 bases and J dropped 2 bases, with 20 bases sitting between them. In DNA form, the CDR3 reads TGCGCCAGCAGCCAAGAGGGACCCCGGGACATCGGCACCTACGAGCAGTACTTC. This sequence encodes CASSQEGPRDIGTYEQYF.

V and J are TRBV29-1 and TRBJ2-3; the D gene could be TRBD1 or TRBD2 (6 bases each). The CDR3 is 14 residues long. The V end was cut by 7 bases, the J end by 5 bases, with 19 bases between. Germline CDR1 SQVTM, CDR2 ANQGSEA. CDR3: CSGGTPIAEDTQYF. The DNA for the CDR3 is TGCAGCGGCGGGACACCTATCGCGGAAGATACGCAGTATTTT.

This clonotype was detected only a few times. V gene TRBV5-1 combines with J gene TRBJ2-7; D possibly corresponds to TRBD1 (5 bases). V shed 0 bases and J shed 1 base, with 11 bases lying between them. Germline assignment: CDR1 SGHRS and CDR2 YFSETQ. This CDR3 has 15 residues. CDR3 protein: CASSLDVGVSYEQYF. The CDR3 DNA sequence: TGCGCCAGCAGCTTGGACGTAGGGGTTTCCTACGAGCAGTACTTC.

In the case of this clonotype: An end of the junction differs from the germline gene, which may be a read error. This chain uses TRBV5-1 with TRBJ2-5, with D perhaps TRBD2 (5 bases). CDR3 size: 15 residues. Germline V gene lookup returns CDR1 SGHRS and CDR2 YFSETQ. CDR3 bases: TGTGCCAGCAGCTTGATCAGCGAGGGTAAAGAGACCCAGTACTTC. This gives the protein CASSLISEGKETQYF.

This clonotype was counted only a few times. This chain uses TRBV29-1 with TRBJ2-1; TRBD2 agrees at 11 bases. CDR1 and CDR2 from the germline V gene are SQVTM and ANQGSEA. The V segment lost 4 bases and the J segment 0 bases; nucleotides outside the gene matches: 5. The CDR3 extends over 16 amino acids. The DNA for the CDR3 is TGCAGCGTTGGGACTAGCGGGCCTAGCTCCTACAATGAGCAGTTCTTC. Encoded protein: CSVGTSGPSSYNEQFF.

The V and J genes are TRBV12-3 or TRBV12-4 and TRBJ2-1; D perhaps matches TRBD2 (5 bases). The CDR3 is 13 residues long. Between the trimmed V and J ends, which lost 7 bases and 2 bases, there was a span of 9 bases. CDR3 DNA sequence: TGTGCCAGCACTGTCGGGACCTACAATGAGCAGTTCTTC. It translates to CASTVGTYNEQFF.

This clonotype has just a few counts. V and J are TRBV20-1 and TRBJ2-5, with TRBD2 matching 15 bases. CDR1 and CDR2 from the germline V gene are DFQATT and SNEGSKA (reference sequence). With V trimmed by 6 bases and J by 2 bases, 4 bases remained unmatched. The CDR3 loop spans 15 amino acids. The CDR3 loop is CSALGLAGGQETQYF. CDR3 bases: TGCAGTGCCCTGGGACTAGCGGGGGGTCAAGAGACCCAGTACTTC.

This clonotype was found many times. The chain links TRBV12-3 or TRBV12-4 to TRBJ2-4; 7 nucleotides align to TRBD1. The V and J ends lost 5 bases and 0 bases, in that order; junction bases with no gene match: 7. This CDR3 region has 16 residues. CDR3 nucleotides: TGTGCCAGCAGTCCCCGACAGGGTAAAGCCAAAAACATTCAGTACTTC. Amino acids: CASSPRQGKAKNIQYF.

This clonotype was observed a single time. The chain employs TRBV20-1 and TRBJ2-4; the D is unclear. Germline V gene data show CDR1 as DFQATT and CDR2 as SNEGSKA (reference sequence). This CDR3 is 16 amino acids long. Trimming took 3 bases from V and 3 from J, leaving 18 bases between them. The CDR3 DNA reads as TGCAGTGCTAGCCGCCCTCCCCAGGTAGTCAAAAACATTCAGTACTTC. Protein product: CSASRPPQVVKNIQYF.

This clonotype was seen more than once but under ten times. The chain uses TRBV24-1 and TRBJ2-7; maybe TRBD2 (6 bases). Germline values: CDR1 KGHDR, CDR2 SFDVKD. The V end lost 7 bases, the J end lost 1 base, and 10 bases lay between the germline ends. This CDR3 comprises 13 residues. The chain's CDR3 is CATSGSGSYEQYF. CDR3 bases: TGTGCCACCAGCGGGAGCGGTTCCTACGAGCAGTACTTC.

V gene TRBV28 combines with J gene TRBJ2-7; D ambiguous. Trimming removed 5 bases from V and 3 bases from J, with 14 bases in between. Germline CDR1 reads MDHEN; CDR2 reads SYDVKM. The CDR3 has 14 residues. CDR3 amino acids: CASSPQSKGYEQYF. The CDR3, as DNA: TGTGCCAGCAGTCCCCAGAGTAAGGGCTACGAGCAGTACTTC.